Given below is one T cell receptor beta chain in context. What it binds is not known. The sample originates from a study of shared clonotypes between healthy human individuals. Study information: Each donor had three CD4 naive, three CD4 memory, two CD8 naive and one CD8 memory plate. Findings of the study overall: Collection of samples was limited to blood; tissue repertoires likely differ. The naive CD4 repertoires of several donors were compared, and around 4.7% of clonotypes were shared.

Produced via immunoSEQ multiplex PCR; TCRdb's table is partial and in-frame only. The sample shows some 2.1 million clones, about 94% of them seen only once. V was cut by 3 bases and J by 10 bases, with 9 bases left in between. The CDR3 consists of 11 residues. The germline CDR1 and CDR2 sequences are MNHEY and SMNVEV (reference sequence). It was CD45RO-negative cells, positively selected for CCR7, that made up naive CD8 cells, with terminally differentiated effector memory CD45RA+ cells excluded. Adult donors, all healthy and HIV-negative, had no recent acute infections or vaccinations. This chain uses TRBV27 with TRBJ1-2, with D perhaps matching TRBD1 (5 bases). The source material was naive CD8+ T cells from PBMCs. The receptor comes from a young man in good health. Some clones in this sample may be carry-over from other donors' samples. DNA of the CDR3: TGTGCCAGCAGTTTCGGGGGGTACTACACCTTC. The encoded protein is CASSFGGYYTF.